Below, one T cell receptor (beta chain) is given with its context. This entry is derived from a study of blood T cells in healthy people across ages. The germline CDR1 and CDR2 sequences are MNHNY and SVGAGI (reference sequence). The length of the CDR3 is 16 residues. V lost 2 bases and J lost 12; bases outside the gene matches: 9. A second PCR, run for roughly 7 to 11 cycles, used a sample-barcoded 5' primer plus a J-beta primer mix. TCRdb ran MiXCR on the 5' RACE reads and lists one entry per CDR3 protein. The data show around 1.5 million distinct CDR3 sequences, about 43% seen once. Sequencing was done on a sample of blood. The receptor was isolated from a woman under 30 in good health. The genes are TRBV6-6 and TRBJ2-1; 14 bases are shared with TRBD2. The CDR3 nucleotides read TGTGCCAGCAGTTACACCGGGACTAGCGGGGGTTCCCCGCAGTTCTTC. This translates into CASSYTGTSGGSPQFF.